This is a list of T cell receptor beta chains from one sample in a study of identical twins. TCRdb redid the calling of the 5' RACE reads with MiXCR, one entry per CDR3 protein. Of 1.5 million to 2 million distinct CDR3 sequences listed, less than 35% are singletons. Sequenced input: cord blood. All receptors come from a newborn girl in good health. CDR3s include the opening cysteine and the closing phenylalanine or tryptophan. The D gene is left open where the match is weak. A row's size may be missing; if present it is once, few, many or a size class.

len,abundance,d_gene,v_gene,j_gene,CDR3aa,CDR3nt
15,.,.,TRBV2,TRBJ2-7,CASSVGSAGPYEQYF,TGTGCCAGCAGTGTTGGTTCGGCAGGGCCCTACGAGCAGTACTTC
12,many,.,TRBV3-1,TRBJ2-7,CASSQVGDEQYF,TGTGCCAGCAGCCAAGTCGGGGACGAGCAGTACTTC
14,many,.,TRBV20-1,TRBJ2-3,CSARVASGTDTQYF,TGCAGTGCTAGAGTGGCTAGCGGCACAGATACGCAGTATTTT
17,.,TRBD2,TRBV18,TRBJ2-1,CASSEAGGTGLYNEQFF,TGTGCCAGCTCTGAAGCGGGGGGGACCGGGCTCTACAATGAGCAGTTCTTC
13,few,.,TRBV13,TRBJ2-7,CASGRAQSYEQYF,TGTGCCAGCGGGAGAGCTCAATCCTACGAGCAGTACTTC
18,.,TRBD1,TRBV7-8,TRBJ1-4,CASSLVWDRTTTNEKLFF,TGTGCCAGCAGCTTAGTGTGGGACAGGACAACAACTAATGAAAAACTGTTTTTT
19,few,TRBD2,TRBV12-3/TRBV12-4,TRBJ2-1,CASSPRLAGYVSSYNEQFF,TGTGCCAGCAGCCCTCGACTAGCGGGCTACGTTTCCTCCTACAATGAGCAGTTCTTC
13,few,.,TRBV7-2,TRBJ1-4,CASSLGHPEKLFF,TGTGCCAGCAGCTTAGGGCACCCTGAAAAACTGTTTTTT
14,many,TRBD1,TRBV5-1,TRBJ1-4,CASSPGTGEEKLFF,TGCGCCAGCAGCCCCGGGACAGGGGAAGAAAAACTGTTTTTT
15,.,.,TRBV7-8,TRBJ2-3,CASSLVAGARDTQYF,TGTGCCAGCAGCTTAGTGGCCGGGGCCAGAGATACGCAGTATTTT
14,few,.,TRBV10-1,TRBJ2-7,CASVSPGEDYEQYF,TGCGCCAGCGTTAGCCCTGGAGAGGACTACGAGCAGTACTTC
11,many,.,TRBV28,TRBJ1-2,CASTRNYGYTF,TGTGCCAGCACCAGGAACTATGGCTACACCTTC
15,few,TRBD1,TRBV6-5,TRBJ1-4,CASSYPGGTNEKLFF,TGTGCCAGCAGTTACCCAGGGGGAACTAATGAAAAACTGTTTTTT
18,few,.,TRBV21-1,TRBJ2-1,CASSKAKRLAGVNNEQFF,TGTGCCAGCAGCAAAGCTAAAAGACTAGCGGGGGTGAACAATGAGCAGTTCTTC
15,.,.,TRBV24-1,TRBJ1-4,CATSDPTATNEELFF,TGTGCCACCAGTGATCCGACAGCAACTAATGAAGAACTGTTTTTT
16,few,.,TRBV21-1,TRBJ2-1,CASSTNSRPGYNEQFF,TGTGCCAGCAGCACTAACAGTAGGCCCGGGTACAATGAGCAGTTCTTC
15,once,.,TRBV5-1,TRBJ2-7,CASSLSRVDYYEQYF,TGCGCCAGCAGCTTGTCTCGGGTGGATTACTACGAGCAGTACTTC
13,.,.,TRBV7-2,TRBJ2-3,CANRPGSTDTQYF,TGTGCCAACAGACCCGGGAGCACAGATACGCAGTATTTT
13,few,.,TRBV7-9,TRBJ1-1,CASSLTGSSEAFF,TGTGCCAGCAGTTTGACAGGTTCCTCTGAAGCTTTCTTT
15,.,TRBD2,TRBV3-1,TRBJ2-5,CASSQVLAGEETQYF,TGTGCCAGCAGCCAAGTTCTAGCGGGAGAAGAGACCCAGTACTTC
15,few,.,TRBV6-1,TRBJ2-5,CASSECAGREETQYF,TGTGCCAGCAGTGAATGCGCGGGAAGGGAGGAGACCCAGTACTTC
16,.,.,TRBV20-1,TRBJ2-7,CSAGRGMGASSYEQYF,TGCAGTGCCGGACGAGGTATGGGGGCGAGCTCCTACGAGCAGTACTTC
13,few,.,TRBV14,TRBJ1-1,CASSQPPPTEAFF,TGTGCCAGCAGCCAACCCCCGCCGACTGAAGCTTTCTTT
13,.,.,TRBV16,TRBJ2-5,CASTPGQQETQYF,TGTGCCAGCACCCCGGGACAACAAGAGACCCAGTACTTC
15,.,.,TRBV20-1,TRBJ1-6,CSARDGARPNSPLHF,TGCAGTGCTAGAGATGGGGCACGGCCTAATTCACCCCTCCACTTT
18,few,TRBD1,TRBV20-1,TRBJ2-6,CSARDPRTGGSGANVLTF,TGCAGTGCTAGAGATCCCAGGACAGGAGGCTCTGGGGCCAACGTCCTGACTTTC
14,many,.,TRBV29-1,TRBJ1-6,CSVDGGTPNSPLHF,TGCAGCGTTGATGGGGGGACTCCTAATTCACCCCTCCACTTT
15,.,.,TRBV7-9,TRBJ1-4,CASSPLGATNEKLFF,TGTGCCAGCAGCCCACTAGGAGCAACTAATGAAAAACTGTTTTTT
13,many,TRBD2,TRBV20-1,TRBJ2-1,CSARLAAYNEQFF,TGCAGTGCTAGACTAGCGGCCTACAATGAGCAGTTCTTC
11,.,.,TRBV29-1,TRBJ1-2,CSFTTNYGYTF,TGCAGCTTTACAACTAACTATGGCTACACCTTC
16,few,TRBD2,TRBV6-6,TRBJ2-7,CASSYSRLASSYEQYF,TGTGCCAGCAGTTACTCGAGACTAGCGAGCTCCTACGAGCAGTACTTC
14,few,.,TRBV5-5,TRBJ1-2,CASSPDIANYGYTF,TGTGCCAGCAGCCCGGACATAGCTAACTATGGCTACACCTTC
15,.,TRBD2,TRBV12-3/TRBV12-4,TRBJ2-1,CASSFGGGPQETQFF,TGTGCCAGCAGTTTCGGCGGGGGGCCCCAAGAGACCCAGTTCTTC
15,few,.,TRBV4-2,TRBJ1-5,CASSQERASNQPQHF,TGTGCCAGCAGCCAAGAGCGGGCCTCGAATCAGCCCCAGCATTTT
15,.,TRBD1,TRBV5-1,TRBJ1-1,CASSKTRGLNTEAFF,TGCGCCAGCAGCAAAACCAGGGGGCTAAACACTGAAGCTTTCTTT
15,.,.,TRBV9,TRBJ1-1,CASSAYRAQDTEAFF,TGTGCCAGCAGCGCTTACAGGGCCCAGGACACTGAAGCTTTCTTT
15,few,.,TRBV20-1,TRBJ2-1,CSARGWGISYNEQFF,TGCAGTGCTAGGGGCTGGGGGATCTCCTACAATGAGCAGTTCTTC
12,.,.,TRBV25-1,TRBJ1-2,CASSEEHIGYTF,TGTGCCAGCAGTGAGGAGCATATAGGCTACACCTTC
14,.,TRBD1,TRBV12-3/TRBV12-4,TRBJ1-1,CASSSGQGRVEAFF,TGTGCCAGCAGCTCGGGACAGGGCCGTGTTGAAGCTTTCTTT
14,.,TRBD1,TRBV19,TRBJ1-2,CAIRAGQGAYGYTF,TGTGCCATCAGAGCGGGACAGGGAGCCTATGGCTACACCTTC